Each of the 11 T cell receptor beta chains below was sequenced from the same sample in a study of blood T cells in healthy people across ages. A sample-barcoded 5' primer and a J-beta primer mix were used in a second PCR of roughly 6 to 11 cycles. TCRdb recomputed calls from the 5' RACE reads with MiXCR, one row per CDR3 protein. Of about 1.7 million distinct CDR3 sequences listed, approximately 28% were seen once; the top ten hold roughly 8.2%. The sample was blood. All receptors derive from a woman aged 25-40 years in good health.

This clonotype was seen many times. The chain recombines TRBV7-2 with TRBJ2-7; TRBD1 agrees at 10 bases. The CDR3 contains 15 residues. The V gene's germline CDR1 is SGHTA and CDR2 FQGNSA. Trimming cost V 4 bases and J 3 bases; bases outside gene matches: 6. CDR3 sequence: CASSSRQGAFYEQYF. CDR3 bases: TGTGCCAGCAGCTCGCGACAGGGGGCCTTCTACGAGCAGTACTTC.

A remark on this clonotype: A much larger clonotype is one base distant, so this may be a read error. In DNA, the CDR3 is TGCAGCGTCGGGAGGGCCGGGTCGGACTACGAGCAGTACTTC. This sequence encodes CSVGRAGSDYEQYF. The rearrangement links TRBV29-1 to TRBJ2-5; 8 bases line up with TRBD2. Matching the DNA end better, TRBJ2-7 makes the J call doubtful. The germline CDR1 and CDR2 sequences are SQVTM and ANQGSEA. The CDR3 runs to 14 residues.

Comment on this clonotype: This could be a read error, since a much larger clone is one nucleotide away. This chain links TRBV20-1 with TRBJ2-7; D call uncertain. The V gene lost 2 bases and the J gene lost 12 bases, with 23 bases spanning the gap. This CDR3 is built from 14 residues. Per germline, CDR1 DFQATT and CDR2 SNEGSKA (reference sequence). The DNA of the CDR3 is TGCAGTGCTAGACACCAGCGTCGATCATCCGGGCGGTACTTC. This codes for CSARHQRRSSGRYF.

The chain combines TRBV20-1 with TRBJ1-1, with 9 nucleotides matching TRBD1. The CDR3 sequence is 16 residues long. V was clipped by 4 bases and J by 5 bases; unmatched bases: 14. The germline V gene encodes CDR1 DFQATT and CDR2 SNEGSKA (reference sequence). CDR3 region: CSAKPFDRGRQTEAFF. The CDR3 DNA sequence: TGCAGTGCTAAACCCTTCGACAGGGGGAGACAAACTGAAGCTTTCTTT.

The sample holds a few counts of this clonotype. The chain employs TRBV24-1 and TRBJ2-3, with D possibly being TRBD1 (5 bases). CDR1 KGHDR and CDR2 SFDVKD come from the germline V gene. Trimming took 3 bases from V and 10 from J, leaving 22 bases between them. The length of the CDR3 is 16 residues. In nucleotides, the CDR3 is TGTGCCACCAGTGATGGCGATGGACACCCTAGGGATGCGCAGTATTTT. This encodes CATSDGDGHPRDAQYF.

The gene calls are TRBV6-4 and TRBJ2-2; 8 nucleotides align to TRBD1. V trimming: 6 bases; J trimming: 4 bases; junction bases outside the gene matches: 13. The length of the CDR3 is 17 residues. Germline CDR1 and CDR2: MRHNA and SNTAGT. DNA of the CDR3: TGTGCCAGCAGCAGAAGGGGACAGGCCGGGGTCACCGGGGAGCTGTTTTTT. Its translation: CASSRRGQAGVTGELFF.

The chain employs TRBV20-1 and TRBJ2-1; tentative D call: TRBD2 (6 bases). With 6 bases removed from V and 4 bases from J, the gap between germline ends came to 13 bases. Germline CDR1 and CDR2: DFQATT and SNEGSKA (reference sequence). The CDR3 has 13 residues. The CDR3 bases are TGCAGTGCCCGGGACTGGGGTTACAATGAGCAGTTCTTC. Amino acids: CSARDWGYNEQFF.

A remark on this clonotype: One base away lies a much larger clone, so this may be a sequencing read error. V and J are TRBV6-6 and TRBJ1-1; no definite D call. The CDR3 spans 12 residues. Germline loops: CDR1 MNHNY, CDR2 SVGAGI (reference sequence). V was cut by 2 bases and J by 5 bases, with 6 bases left in between. The CDR3 region has the DNA TGTGCCAGCAGTTACCCGGTGACTGAAGCTTTCTTT. It yields the protein CASSYPVTEAFF.

This clonotype was detected only a few times. This sequence joins TRBV7-2 and TRBJ1-2, with 7 bases matching TRBD1. Germline V gene sequence: CDR1 SGHTA, CDR2 FQGNSA. Trimming at V came to 0 bases and at J to 6 bases, leaving 4 bases not matched to a gene. The CDR3 runs to 14 residues. CDR3 loop: CASSLARQGNGYTF. CDR3 DNA sequence: TGTGCCAGCAGCTTAGCCCGACAGGGAAATGGCTACACCTTC.

The genes are TRBV2 and TRBJ2-1; D gene ambiguous. CDR1 SNHLY and CDR2 FYNNEI come from the germline V gene. The CDR3 has 14 residues. V was shortened by 1 base and J by 8 bases, with 12 bases between the two germline ends. The CDR3 reads CASSEDRSIDEQFF. CDR3 in DNA: TGTGCCAGCAGTGAAGACCGAAGTATCGATGAGCAGTTCTTC.

The genes are TRBV5-1 and TRBJ2-3, with D possibly being TRBD2 (5 bases). Trimming left V 4 bases short and J 5 bases short, with 17 bases between. CDR1 and CDR2 (germline): SGHRS, YFSETQ. The CDR3 extends over 15 amino acids. The chain's CDR3 is CASSPAADLKDTQYF. CDR3 nucleotide sequence: TGCGCCAGCAGCCCGGCGGCGGACTTGAAAGATACGCAGTATTTT.